The 22 T cell receptor beta chains in this list originate from one sample, sequenced in a study of T cell responses to AZD1222 COVID-19 vaccine. The data were produced by immunoSEQ multiplex PCR, yet TCRdb's version contains in-frame clones alone and is incomplete. Of over 90,000 clones in the sample, 90% were seen once. Sequences were derived from peripheral blood, sampled on day 0 of AZD1222 vaccination. Receptor source: an adult in good health.

The rearrangement links TRBV6-1 to TRBJ1-1; TRBD1 is a possible D gene (5 bases). V lost 2 bases and J 8 bases, leaving 15 bases between the germline ends. The germline gives CDR1 MNHNS, CDR2 SASEGT. This CDR3 is built from 14 residues. This CDR3 is CASSETGGPPEAFF. For the CDR3, the DNA is TGTGCCAGCAGTGAAACGGGGGGTCCCCCCGAAGCTTTCTTT.

The chain carries TRBV12-3 or TRBV12-4 and TRBJ1-1; no reliable D call. The CDR3 is made up of 12 amino acids. V was shortened by 4 bases and J by 10 bases, with 13 bases between the two germline ends. CDR3 sequence reads: CASSSDRWGAFF. The CDR3 DNA reads as TGTGCCAGCAGTTCGGACCGCTGGGGAGCTTTCTTT.

The V call is TRBV12-3 or TRBV12-4, the J call TRBJ2-1; no clear D gene. Trimming took 3 bases from V and 4 from J, leaving 7 bases between them. The CDR3 loop spans 13 amino acids. The CDR3 coding sequence is TGTGCCAGCAGTTTCGGCGGTTACAATGAGCAGTTCTTC. Its translation is CASSFGGYNEQFF.

V gene TRBV4-2 combines with J gene TRBJ2-1; 9 bases are a match to TRBD2. Germline V gene sequence: CDR1 LGHNA, CDR2 YNFKEQ. The CDR3 consists of 17 residues. Trimming removed 1 base from V and 7 bases from J; junction bases left unmatched: 11. CDR3 amino acids: CASSQVVPSGVNNEQFF. The CDR3 nucleotides read TGTGCCAGCAGCCAAGTCGTCCCTAGCGGGGTGAATAATGAGCAGTTCTTC.

The chain joins TRBV9 to TRBJ2-7, with 7 bases lining up with TRBD1. Germline CDR1 is SGDLS and CDR2 is YYNGEE. The V gene end was trimmed by 4 bases and the J gene end by 1 base; junction bases not matched to a gene: 5. This CDR3 has 14 amino acids. This chain's CDR3 is CASSPTTGSYEQYF. For the CDR3, the DNA is TGTGCCAGCAGCCCGACGACAGGGTCCTACGAGCAGTACTTC.

This clone was found once. This chain links TRBV19 with TRBJ1-4; TRBD1 matches 7 bases. Germline lookup yields CDR1 LNHDA and CDR2 SQIVND (reference sequence). CDR3 length equals 15 residues. Trimming took 9 bases from V and 8 from J; bases not matched to a gene: 15. The DNA for the CDR3 is TGTGCCAGCACACCTCCCGGGACAGATACCGAAAAACTGTTTTTT. Amino acid sequence: CASTPPGTDTEKLFF.

This CDR3 reads CASSPPSGSEQYF. CDR3 sequence (DNA): TGTGCCAGCAGCCCGCCCAGCGGGAGCGAGCAGTACTTC. The rearrangement uses TRBV3-1 (or the pseudogene TRBV3-2) and TRBJ2-7; 8 bases are a match to TRBD2. The CDR3 is made up of 13 amino acids. The V and J ends lost 4 bases and 6 bases, in that order; junction bases with no gene match: 5. Germline-derived CDR1 and CDR2 are LGHDT and YNNKEL (reference sequence).

This rearrangement joins TRBV7-2 to TRBJ1-1; 7 positions agree with TRBD1. This CDR3 contains 14 residues. The J segment lost 1 base and the V segment lost 6 bases, leaving 5 bases of the junction unmatched. Germline CDR1 SGHTA, CDR2 FQGNSA. The chain's CDR3 is CASSPQGGNTEAFF. CDR3 nucleotide sequence: TGTGCCAGCAGTCCCCAGGGGGGGAACACTGAAGCTTTCTTT.

V gene TRBV18 combines with J gene TRBJ1-4, with a possible D match to TRBD1 (5 bases). Per germline, CDR1 KGHSH and CDR2 LQKENI. Trimming took off 2 bases at V and 3 bases at J, with 10 bases between the two ends. CDR3 length: 15 amino acids. Here the CDR3 reads CASSPWGGSNEKLFF. The CDR3 DNA follows: TGTGCCAGCTCACCATGGGGCGGATCTAATGAAAAACTGTTTTTT.

The chain combines TRBV6-2 or TRBV6-3 with TRBJ2-7; TRBD1 aligns across 9 bases. This CDR3 is built from 16 residues. The trim removed 6 bases at V and 1 base at J, leaving 10 bases unmatched. Germline CDR1 is MNHEY and CDR2 is SVGEGT. The CDR3 DNA is TGTGCCAGCAGCAACCGACGGACAGGGGTGTCCTACGAGCAGTACTTC. It specifies CASSNRRTGVSYEQYF.

The rearrangement joins TRBV5-4 to TRBJ2-3; tentative D call: TRBD2 (5 bases). The V gene's germline CDR1 is SGHNT and CDR2 YYREEE (reference sequence). The CDR3 runs to 13 residues. The germline V and J ends were trimmed by 3 bases and 1 base, with 6 bases remaining between them. For the CDR3, the DNA is TGTGCCAGCAGCTCCGGGGGCACAGATACGCAGTATTTT. Its protein is CASSSGGTDTQYF.

This sequence joins TRBV28 and TRBJ2-3; D not resolved. With 7 bases removed from V and 0 bases from J, the gap between germline ends came to 8 bases. CDR1 is MDHEN and CDR2 is SYDVKM in the germline V gene. The CDR3 is 13 amino acids. The CDR3: CASNQRSTDTQYF. CDR3 coding DNA: TGTGCCAGCAACCAGAGAAGCACAGATACGCAGTATTTT.

This clone was found a few times. V is TRBV14 and J is TRBJ1-6; 9 nucleotides align to TRBD1. The V and J ends lost 4 bases and 4 bases, in that order; junction bases with no gene match: 2. CDR1 SGHDN and CDR2 FVKESK come from the germline V gene. The CDR3 has 15 amino acids. CDR3 region: CASSLGQGYNSPLHF. CDR3 coding DNA: TGTGCCAGCAGCCTGGGACAGGGATATAATTCACCCCTCCACTTT.

This clone has only one observation. V and J are TRBV19 and TRBJ1-4; D remains unclear. Trimming left V 7 bases short and J 2 bases short, with 8 bases between. The V gene's germline CDR1 is LNHDA and CDR2 SQIVND (reference sequence). There are 13 residues in the CDR3. In DNA form, the CDR3 reads TGTGCCAGTAACCAAAGGACTAATGAAAAACTGTTTTTT. Its protein product is CASNQRTNEKLFF. Full variable domain (rest looked up from reference TRBV19 and TRBJ1-4): DGGITQSPKYLFRKEGQNVTLSCEQNLNHDAMYWYRQDPGQGLRLIYYSQIVNDFQKGDIAEGYSVSREKKESFPLTVTSAQKNPTAFYLCASNQRTNEKLFFGSGTQLSVL.

The chain is built from TRBV19 and TRBJ2-1; 10 nucleotides align to TRBD1. V gave up 6 bases and J gave up 7 bases; unmatched junction bases: 3. The CDR3 totals 13 residues. The germline CDR1 and CDR2 sequences are LNHDA and SQIVND (reference sequence). As DNA, the CDR3 is TGTGCCAGTAGCAGGACAGGGGGGAATGAGCAGTTCTTC. As protein: CASSRTGGNEQFF.

This chain uses TRBV7-2 with TRBJ2-6; D is unclear. V lost 3 bases and J 2 bases, leaving 11 bases between the germline ends. Germline CDR1 reads SGHTA; CDR2 reads FQGNSA. This CDR3 has 16 residues. CDR3 coding DNA: TGTGCCAGCAGCTTCCAAGTGGTTGCTGGGGCCAACGTCCTGACTTTC. Translation gives CASSFQVVAGANVLTF.

The chain uses TRBV5-1 and TRBJ1-1; D may be TRBD1 (5 bases). V lost 4 bases to trimming and J lost 3 bases, with 13 bases between them. From germline, CDR1 is SGHRS and CDR2 YFSETQ. The CDR3 runs 14 residues. The CDR3 DNA reads TGCGCCAGCAGCGAGGACATAAGACACACTGAAGCTTTCTTT. Encoded protein: CASSEDIRHTEAFF.

V and J are TRBV4-1 and TRBJ1-5; possibly TRBD1 for D (5 bases). Germline V lookup: CDR1 MGHRA, CDR2 YSYEKL. CDR3 length: 16 residues. V lost 1 base and J 8 bases, leaving 18 bases between the germline ends. CDR3: CASSQGRQTGRKPQHF. Written as DNA, the CDR3 is TGCGCCAGCAGCCAAGGGCGACAGACGGGGCGAAAGCCCCAGCATTTT.

The rearrangement uses TRBV30 and TRBJ1-2; no clear D. Trimming pared 0 bases from V and 4 bases from J, leaving 9 bases between. CDR1 is GTSNPN, CDR2 SVGIG, per germline (reference sequence). The CDR3 has 13 residues. CDR3 loop: CAWSVDGVYGYTF. DNA for the CDR3: TGTGCCTGGAGTGTAGACGGGGTCTATGGCTACACCTTC.

This CDR3 reads CASKTQAHTDEQYF. The CDR3 DNA reads as TGTGCCTCCAAAACGCAGGCACACACGGACGAGCAGTACTTC. V usage is TRBV19 and J usage is TRBJ2-7, with D unclear. The CDR3 runs to 14 residues. Trimming left V 11 bases short and J 5 bases short, with 22 bases between. CDR1 is LNHDA, CDR2 SQIVND, per germline (reference sequence).

The chain has TRBV9 and TRBJ1-1; TRBD1 matches 7 bases. The CDR3 loop spans 18 amino acids. V lost 4 bases to trimming and J lost 3 bases; unmatched junction nucleotides: 18. CDR1 is SGDLS and CDR2 is YYNGEE in the germline V gene. CDR3: CASSRGQLIRAEDTEAFF. The DNA for the CDR3 is TGTGCCAGCAGCCGGGGACAGCTTATTAGGGCAGAGGACACTGAAGCTTTCTTT.

A single count supports this clone. J is TRBJ1-1 and V is TRBV5-1, with D unresolved. Trimming stripped 0 bases from V and 6 bases from J, with 9 bases between. Looked up from germline, CDR1 is SGHRS and CDR2 is YFSETQ. The CDR3 loop spans 13 amino acids. CDR3 coding DNA: TGCGCCAGCAGCTTGGCCCCAGGCGCTGAAGCTTTCTTT. Its protein is CASSLAPGAEAFF.